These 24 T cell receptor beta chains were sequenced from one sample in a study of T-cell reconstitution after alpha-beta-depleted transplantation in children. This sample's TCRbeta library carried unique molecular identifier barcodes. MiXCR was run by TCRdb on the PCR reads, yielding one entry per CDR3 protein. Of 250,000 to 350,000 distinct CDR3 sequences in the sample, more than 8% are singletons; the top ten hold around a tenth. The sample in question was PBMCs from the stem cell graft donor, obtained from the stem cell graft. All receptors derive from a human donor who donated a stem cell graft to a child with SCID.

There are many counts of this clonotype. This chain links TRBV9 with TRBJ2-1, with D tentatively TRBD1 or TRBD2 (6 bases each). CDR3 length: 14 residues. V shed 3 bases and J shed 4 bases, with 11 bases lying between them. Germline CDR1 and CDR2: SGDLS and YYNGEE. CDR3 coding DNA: TGTGCCAGCAGCGGAGGGGGGCGTTACAATGAGCAGTTCTTC. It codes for CASSGGGRYNEQFF.

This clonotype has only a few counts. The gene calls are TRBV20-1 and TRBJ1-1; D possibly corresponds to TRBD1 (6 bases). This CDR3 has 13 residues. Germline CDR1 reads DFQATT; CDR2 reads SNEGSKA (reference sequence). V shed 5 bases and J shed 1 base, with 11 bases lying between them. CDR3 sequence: CSAAGHTNTEAFF. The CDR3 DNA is TGCAGTGCTGCGGGACACACGAACACTGAAGCTTTCTTT.

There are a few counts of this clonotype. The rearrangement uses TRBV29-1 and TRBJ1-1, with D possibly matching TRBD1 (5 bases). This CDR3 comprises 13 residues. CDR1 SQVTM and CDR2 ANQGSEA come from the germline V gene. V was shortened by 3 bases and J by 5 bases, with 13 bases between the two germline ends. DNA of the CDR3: TGCAGCGTTGATCAGGGTCAATGGACTGAAGCTTTCTTT. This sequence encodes CSVDQGQWTEAFF.

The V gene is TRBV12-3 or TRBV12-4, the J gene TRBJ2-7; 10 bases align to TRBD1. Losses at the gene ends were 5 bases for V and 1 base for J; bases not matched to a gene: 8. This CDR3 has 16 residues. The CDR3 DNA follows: TGTGCCAGCAGTGACCCCGGGACAGGGGCTTCCTACGAGCAGTACTTC. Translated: CASSDPGTGASYEQYF.

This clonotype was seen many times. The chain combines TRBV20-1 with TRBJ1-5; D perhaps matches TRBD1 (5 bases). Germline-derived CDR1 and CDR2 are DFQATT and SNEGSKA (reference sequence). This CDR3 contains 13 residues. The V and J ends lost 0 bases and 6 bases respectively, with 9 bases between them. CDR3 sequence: CSAREGVRQPQHF. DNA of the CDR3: TGCAGTGCTAGAGAGGGGGTTCGTCAGCCCCAGCATTTT.

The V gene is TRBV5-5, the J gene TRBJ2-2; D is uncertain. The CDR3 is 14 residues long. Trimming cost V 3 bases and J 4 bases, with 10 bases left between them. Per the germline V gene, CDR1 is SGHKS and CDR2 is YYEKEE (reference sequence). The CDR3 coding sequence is TGTGCCAGCAGCTCCCAAGTTCTCACCGGGGAGCTGTTTTTT. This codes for CASSSQVLTGELFF.

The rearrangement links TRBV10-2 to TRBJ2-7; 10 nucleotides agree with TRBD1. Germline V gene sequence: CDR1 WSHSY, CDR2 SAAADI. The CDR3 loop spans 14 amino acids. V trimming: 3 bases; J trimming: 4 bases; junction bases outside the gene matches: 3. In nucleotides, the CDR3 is TGCGCCAGCAGTGATGGGACAGGGGATTACGAGCAGTACTTC. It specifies CASSDGTGDYEQYF.

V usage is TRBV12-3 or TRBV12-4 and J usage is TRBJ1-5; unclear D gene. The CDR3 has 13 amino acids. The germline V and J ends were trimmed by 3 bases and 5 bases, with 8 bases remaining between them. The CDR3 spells CASSFGRDQPQHF. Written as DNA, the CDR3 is TGTGCCAGCAGTTTTGGGCGAGATCAGCCCCAGCATTTT.

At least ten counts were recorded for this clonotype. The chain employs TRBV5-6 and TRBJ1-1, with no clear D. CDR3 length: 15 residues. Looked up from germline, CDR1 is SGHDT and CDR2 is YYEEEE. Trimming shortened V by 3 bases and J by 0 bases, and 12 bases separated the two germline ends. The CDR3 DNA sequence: TGTGCCAGCAGCTATAGGAGAGGGCTGAACACTGAAGCTTTCTTT. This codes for CASSYRRGLNTEAFF.

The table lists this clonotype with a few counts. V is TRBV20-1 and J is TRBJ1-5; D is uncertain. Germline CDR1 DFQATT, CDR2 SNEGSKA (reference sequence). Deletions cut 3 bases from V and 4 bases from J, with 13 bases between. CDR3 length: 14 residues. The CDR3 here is CSASPARGNQPQHF. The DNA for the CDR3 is TGCAGTGCTAGCCCGGCCAGAGGGAATCAGCCCCAGCATTTT.

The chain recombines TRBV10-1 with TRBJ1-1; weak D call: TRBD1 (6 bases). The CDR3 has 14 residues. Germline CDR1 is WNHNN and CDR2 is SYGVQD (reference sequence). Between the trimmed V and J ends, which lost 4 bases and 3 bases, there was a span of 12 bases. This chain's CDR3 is CASSAGGPYTEAFF. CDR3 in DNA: TGCGCCAGCAGTGCCGGGGGGCCTTACACTGAAGCTTTCTTT.

The CDR3 reads CASSPGQGEMNTEAFF. Here the CDR3 DNA reads TGTGCCAGCAGCCCCGGACAGGGAGAGATGAACACTGAAGCTTTCTTT. The rearrangement joins TRBV9 to TRBJ1-1; 8 nucleotides line up with TRBD1. The CDR3 runs to 16 residues. V trimming: 4 bases; J trimming: 0 bases; junction bases outside the gene matches: 8. Germline lookup yields CDR1 SGDLS and CDR2 YYNGEE.

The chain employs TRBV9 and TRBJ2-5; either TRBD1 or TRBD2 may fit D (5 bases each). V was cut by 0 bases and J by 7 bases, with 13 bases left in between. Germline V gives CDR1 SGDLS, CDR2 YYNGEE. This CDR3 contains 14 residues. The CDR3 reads CASSVDRTLGTQYF. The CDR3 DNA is TGTGCCAGCAGCGTAGACAGGACTTTGGGGACCCAGTACTTC.

The DNA of the CDR3 is TGCAGTGCCCAAGTTGCGAATCAGCCCCAGCATTTT. Its protein is CSAQVANQPQHF. J is TRBJ1-5 and V is TRBV20-1, with D uncertain. The ends were cut back, 6 bases at V and 4 bases at J, with 10 bases in the middle. The CDR3 is made up of 12 amino acids. The germline CDR1 and CDR2 sequences are DFQATT and SNEGSKA (reference sequence).

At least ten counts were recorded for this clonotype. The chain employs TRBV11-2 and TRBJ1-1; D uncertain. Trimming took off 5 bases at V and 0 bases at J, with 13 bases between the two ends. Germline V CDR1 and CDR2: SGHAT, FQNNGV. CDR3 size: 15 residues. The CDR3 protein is CASSTAGNMNTEAFF. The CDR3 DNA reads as TGTGCCAGCAGCACGGCGGGGAACATGAACACTGAAGCTTTCTTT.

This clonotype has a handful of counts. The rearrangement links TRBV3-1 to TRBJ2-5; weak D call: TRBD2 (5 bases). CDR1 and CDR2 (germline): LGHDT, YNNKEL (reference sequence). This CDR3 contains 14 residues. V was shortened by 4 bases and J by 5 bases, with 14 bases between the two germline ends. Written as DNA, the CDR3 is TGTGCCAGCAGCCGACACTACGGGGTCGAGACCCAGTACTTC. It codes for CASSRHYGVETQYF.

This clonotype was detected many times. CDR3 region: CASSERFEQYF. The CDR3 bases are TGTGCCAGCAGTGAAAGGTTCGAGCAGTACTTC. The chain recombines TRBV2 with TRBJ2-7; D unclear. Looked up from germline, CDR1 is SNHLY and CDR2 is FYNNEI. V lost 2 bases, J lost 6 bases, and 5 bases lay in between. The CDR3 extends over 11 amino acids.

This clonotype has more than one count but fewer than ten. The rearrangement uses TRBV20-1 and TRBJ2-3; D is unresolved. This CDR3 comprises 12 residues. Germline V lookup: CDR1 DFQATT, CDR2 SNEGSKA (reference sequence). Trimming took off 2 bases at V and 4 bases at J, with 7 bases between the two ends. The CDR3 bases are TGCAGTGCTAGAATCCAAGCAGATACGCAGTATTTT. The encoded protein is CSARIQADTQYF.

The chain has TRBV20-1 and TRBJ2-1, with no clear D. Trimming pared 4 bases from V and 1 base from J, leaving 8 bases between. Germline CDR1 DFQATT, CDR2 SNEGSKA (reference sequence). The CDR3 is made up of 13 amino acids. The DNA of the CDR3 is TGCAGTGCTACGACTGTATCCTACAATGAGCAGTTCTTC. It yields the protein CSATTVSYNEQFF.

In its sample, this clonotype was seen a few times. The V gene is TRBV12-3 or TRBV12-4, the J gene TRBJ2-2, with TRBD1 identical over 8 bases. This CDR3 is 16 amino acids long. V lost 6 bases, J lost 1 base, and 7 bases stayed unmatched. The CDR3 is CASSRQGLLNTGELFF. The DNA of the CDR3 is TGTGCCAGCAGCCGACAGGGGCTCTTGAACACCGGGGAGCTGTTTTTT.

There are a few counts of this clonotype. The CDR3 DNA reads TGTGCCAGCAGAATATTAGCCCCCCTGGGACCCGAAGCTTTCTTT. It translates to CASRILAPLGPEAFF. The chain recombines TRBV7-9 with TRBJ1-1; a weak D match, TRBD1 (5 bases). Trimming took 6 bases from V and 8 from J, leaving 22 bases between them. The CDR3 is 15 residues long. The germline V gene encodes CDR1 SEHNR and CDR2 FQNEAQ (reference sequence).

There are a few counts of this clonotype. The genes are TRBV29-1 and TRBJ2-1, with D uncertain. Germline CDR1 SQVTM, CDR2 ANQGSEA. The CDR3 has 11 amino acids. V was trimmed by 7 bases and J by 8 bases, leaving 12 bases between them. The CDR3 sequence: CSGRRRDEQFF. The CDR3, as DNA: TGCAGCGGCCGACGACGGGATGAGCAGTTCTTC.

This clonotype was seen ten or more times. The CDR3, as DNA: TGTGCCAGTAGTATCTGGCAGAACACTGAAGCTTTCTTT. Protein product: CASSIWQNTEAFF. The rearrangement joins TRBV19 to TRBJ1-1; D gene uncertain. Germline loops: CDR1 LNHDA, CDR2 SQIVND (reference sequence). With 3 bases removed from V and 1 base from J, the gap between germline ends came to 6 bases. This CDR3 has 13 residues.

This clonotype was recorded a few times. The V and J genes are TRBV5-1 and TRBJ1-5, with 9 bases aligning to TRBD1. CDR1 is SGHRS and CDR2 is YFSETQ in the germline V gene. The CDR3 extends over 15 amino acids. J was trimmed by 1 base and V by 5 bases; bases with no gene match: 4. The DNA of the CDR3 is TGCGCCAGCAGACCCGGGACAGGGAGCAATCAGCCCCAGCATTTT. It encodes CASRPGTGSNQPQHF. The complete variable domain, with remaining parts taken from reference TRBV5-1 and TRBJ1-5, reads KAGVTQTPRYLIKTRGQQVTLSCSPISGHRSVSWYQQTPGQGLQFLFEYFSETQRNKGNFPGRFSGRQFSNSRSEMNVSTLELGDSALYLCASRPGTGSNQPQHFGDGTRLSIL.